These 5 T cell receptor beta chains came from one sample sequenced in a study of a mutant IDH1 vaccine in newly diagnosed glioma. Libraries were prepared by immunoSEQ multiplex PCR; TCRdb keeps only in-frame clonotypes and omits some of them. The sample contains over 55,000 clones, roughly 80% of which appear only once. These receptors lack a known antigen. Stated time point: week 35, safety follow-up. Vaccinated patients received 300 ug of mutant IDH1 20-mer peptide per dose, with topical imiquimod. The starting material was PBMCs, obtained from a glioma patient whose treatment included an IDH1 peptide vaccine. The receptors shown here come from a man aged 35-49 years with glioma.

There are a few counts of this clone. The rearrangement joins TRBV14 to TRBJ2-7; tentatively, D is TRBD2 (6 bases). The germline CDR1 and CDR2 sequences are SGHDN and FVKESK. CDR3 length: 15 amino acids. Trimming cost V 1 base and J 4 bases, with 14 bases left between them. CDR3 coding DNA: TGTGCCAGCAGCCAAGCGCGCGGGATTACGTACGAGCAGTACTTC. This codes for CASSQARGITYEQYF.

This clone was observed a single time. The V gene is TRBV28, the J gene TRBJ2-7; no reliable D call. Trimming left V 8 bases short and J 1 base short, with 12 bases between. This CDR3 has 13 residues. Germline-derived CDR1 and CDR2 are MDHEN and SYDVKM. The CDR3 sequence: CASHDLLSYEQYF. The CDR3 nucleotides read TGTGCCAGCCATGACCTCTTATCCTACGAGCAGTACTTC.

This clone came up once. This rearrangement joins TRBV4-3 to TRBJ2-5; TRBD1 is a possible D gene (6 bases). The germline V gene has CDR1 LGHNA and CDR2 YSLEER. This CDR3 has 17 amino acids. V lost 2 bases to trimming and J lost 1 base, with 17 bases between them. CDR3 sequence (DNA): TGCGCCAGCAGCCAAAATCTGGGGGACATCATCCAAGAGACCCAGTACTTC. Residues: CASSQNLGDIIQETQYF.

This clone was observed a handful of times. The CDR3 region is CASSPYVLGATGNTIYF. The CDR3 DNA reads TGTGCCAGCTCCCCGTATGTTCTGGGAGCGACTGGAAACACCATATATTTT. J is TRBJ1-3 and V is TRBV18; unclear D gene. The germline CDR1 and CDR2 sequences are KGHSH and LQKENI. V lost 6 bases to trimming and J lost 2 bases, with 20 bases between them. The CDR3 is made up of 17 amino acids.

A single count supports this clone. This rearrangement joins TRBV7-2 to TRBJ2-1; a possible D gene is TRBD1 (5 bases). V lost 0 bases, J lost 0 bases, and 6 bases lay in between. In germline, CDR1 is SGHTA, CDR2 FQGNSA. This CDR3 has 15 residues. CDR3 sequence: CASSLAQGSYNEQFF. DNA of the CDR3: TGTGCCAGCAGCTTAGCGCAGGGCTCCTACAATGAGCAGTTCTTC.